The 14 T cell receptor beta chains below all came from one sample that was sequenced in a study of CD8 T cells in ankylosing spondylitis. Their antigen targets remain unknown. One entry per CDR3 protein results from TCRdb running MiXCR on the 5' RACE reads. Altogether around 540,000 distinct CDR3 sequences are present, roughly 13% being singletons, with the ten largest covering 6.5% to 7%. Overall study findings and caveats: Seemingly characteristic of ankylosing spondylitis blood was a TCR beta motif consisting of roughly 8 highly homologous variants.

Sequencing used blood, either unsorted or a sorted T cell fraction (not recorded which). These receptors were collected from a male donor with ankylosing spondylitis.

In this sample, this clonotype turned up many times. The rearrangement uses TRBV28 and TRBJ1-5, with 8 bases fitting TRBD1. Germline CDR1 is MDHEN and CDR2 is SYDVKM. V lost 6 bases to trimming and J lost 2 bases; unmatched junction nucleotides: 6. This CDR3 has 15 residues. This CDR3 is CASSRDRGGNQPQHF. The CDR3 coding sequence is TGTGCCAGCAGCCGCGACAGGGGCGGCAATCAGCCCCAGCATTTT.

The rearrangement joins TRBV7-9 to TRBJ1-3, with D unclear. The V gene's germline CDR1 is SEHNR and CDR2 FQNEAQ (reference sequence). The CDR3 sequence is 16 residues long. V was pared by 1 base and J by 0 bases, with 10 bases between. In DNA form, the CDR3 reads TGTGCCAGCAGCTTAGTGGGCGGCGGCTCTGGAAACACCATATATTTT. Translating gives CASSLVGGGSGNTIYF.

The V and J genes are TRBV10-3 and TRBJ2-1; the match to TRBD2 covers 9 bases. This CDR3 comprises 15 residues. J was trimmed by 1 base and V by 6 bases; bases with no gene match: 4. Germline CDR1 and CDR2: ENHRY and SYGVKD. Here the CDR3 reads CAIRSSGASYNEQFF. Here the CDR3 DNA reads TGTGCCATCAGGTCTAGCGGGGCTTCCTACAATGAGCAGTTCTTC.

This chain joins TRBV20-1 and TRBJ2-5, with 9 bases matching TRBD1. Germline CDR1 reads DFQATT; CDR2 reads SNEGSKA (reference sequence). With V trimmed by 2 bases and J by 5 bases, 9 bases remained unmatched. The CDR3 has 15 residues. CDR3 coding DNA: TGCAGTGCTAGACCTAGGACAGGGGCGGGGGAGACCCAGTACTTC. Its translation: CSARPRTGAGETQYF.

The chain uses TRBV24-1 and TRBJ2-3; no reliable D call. CDR1 is KGHDR, CDR2 SFDVKD, per germline. CDR3 length equals 16 residues. The V gene lost 1 base and the J gene lost 2 bases, with 12 bases spanning the gap. The CDR3 sequence: CATSDFKSRTTDTQYF. The CDR3 nucleotides read TGTGCCACCAGTGATTTTAAAAGTCGGACCACAGATACGCAGTATTTT.

This sequence joins TRBV4-1 and TRBJ2-3, with D possibly matching TRBD2 (6 bases). This CDR3 spans 16 amino acids. Per the germline V gene, CDR1 is MGHRA and CDR2 is YSYEKL. Trimming took off 2 bases at V and 0 bases at J, with 12 bases between the two ends. DNA for the CDR3: TGCGCCAGCAGCCAAACTCGCGGGGTTAGCACAGATACGCAGTATTTT. Residues: CASSQTRGVSTDTQYF.

This clonotype has more than one count but fewer than ten. This chain joins TRBV5-1 and TRBJ2-1; 11 bases fit TRBD2. The length of the CDR3 is 13 residues. Germline V lookup: CDR1 SGHRS, CDR2 YFSETQ. Unmatched junction bases numbered 3, after V lost 6 bases and J lost 7 bases. CDR3 DNA sequence: TGCGCCAGCAAACTAGCGGGAGCAAATGAGCAGTTCTTC. Protein sequence: CASKLAGANEQFF.

This chain links TRBV3-1 with TRBJ2-5; D uncertain. This CDR3 has 14 residues. V was cut by 1 base and J by 1 base, with 7 bases left in between. Germline values: CDR1 LGHDT, CDR2 YNNKEL (reference sequence). This CDR3 is CASSQGGIQETQYF. CDR3 DNA: TGTGCCAGCAGCCAAGGTGGGATCCAAGAGACCCAGTACTTC.

This clonotype was observed a handful of times. The rearrangement uses TRBV27 and TRBJ2-3; D remains ambiguous. The CDR3 loop spans 13 amino acids. V dropped 3 bases and J dropped 2 bases, with 6 bases sitting between them. CDR1 and CDR2 (germline): MNHEY, SMNVEV (reference sequence). The CDR3 nucleotides are TGTGCCAGCAGTTTTCAAGACACAGATACGCAGTATTTT. Amino acids: CASSFQDTDTQYF.

The rearrangement links TRBV6-5 to TRBJ1-5; possibly TRBD1 for D (5 bases). The V end was cut by 2 bases, the J end by 0 bases, with 11 bases between. The CDR3 sequence is 16 residues long. The germline V gene encodes CDR1 MNHEY and CDR2 SVGAGI. The CDR3 reads CASSYGAGYSNQPQHF. As DNA, the CDR3 is TGTGCCAGCAGTTACGGCGCAGGGTATAGCAATCAGCCCCAGCATTTT.

The chain couples TRBV5-1 to TRBJ1-1; D gene ambiguous. Germline CDR1 is SGHRS and CDR2 is YFSETQ. This CDR3 is built from 16 residues. V was shortened by 4 bases and J by 0 bases, with 16 bases between the two germline ends. CDR3 region: CASSNSPGGMNTEAFF. CDR3 nucleotide sequence: TGCGCCAGCAGCAACTCCCCGGGAGGGATGAACACTGAAGCTTTCTTT.

The chain combines TRBV20-1 with TRBJ2-7; 9 positions agree with TRBD2. The CDR3 consists of 14 residues. V was clipped by 3 bases and J by 1 base; unmatched bases: 4. CDR1 is DFQATT, CDR2 SNEGSKA, per germline (reference sequence). Written as DNA, the CDR3 is TGCAGTGCTAGTTCTAGCGGGATTTCCTACGAGCAGTACTTC. This translates into CSASSSGISYEQYF.

This clonotype has only a few counts. The rearrangement joins TRBV29-1 to TRBJ1-1; 9 nucleotides align to TRBD1. The CDR3 length is 12 residues. Germline V gene sequence: CDR1 SQVTM, CDR2 ANQGSEA. Trimming took 6 bases from V and 5 from J; bases not matched to a gene: 4. CDR3 region: CSVRQGETEAFF. The CDR3 bases are TGCAGCGTGCGACAGGGGGAGACTGAAGCTTTCTTT.

The chain recombines TRBV11-3 with TRBJ1-3; TRBD1 is a possible D gene (6 bases). V dropped 5 bases and J dropped 3 bases, with 17 bases sitting between them. Germline V gives CDR1 SGHNT, CDR2 YENEEA. The CDR3 spans 16 residues. CDR3 DNA sequence: TGTGCCAGCAGCGGCTCCGGGACAACTTTTGGAAACACCATATATTTT. This sequence encodes CASSGSGTTFGNTIYF.